This paragraph reports one TCR beta chain. Antigen: not known. This sample is part of a study of OX40 agonist ivuxolimab in advanced cancers. The wider study: Each patient was given ivuxolimab into a vein every 2 weeks, at 0.01 to 10 mg/kg.

Patients were excluded for autoimmune disease history or systemic immunosuppression. Overall study results and limits: In the 0.1 to 3.0 mg/kg range, CD4+ and CD8+ blood T cells had expanded clonally by week 6.

Clones were sequenced by immunoSEQ multiplex PCR, and TCRdb holds only the in-frame ones, with some missing. In the table there are 55,000 to 80,000 clones, 81% of which are singletons. This clonotype was obtained from an adult with an advanced solid tumor such as melanoma, head and neck, liver or kidney cancer. Specimen: CD4+ or CD8+ T cells sorted from blood, collected in a trial of the OX40 agonist ivuxolimab.

CDR3 bases: TGTGCCAGCAGGACAGGGTCGTGGGAGCAGTACTTC. This encodes CASRTGSWEQYF. The gene calls are TRBV2 and TRBJ2-7; 7 bases match TRBD1. V lost 6 bases, J lost 7 bases, and 6 bases stayed unmatched. This CDR3 spans 12 amino acids. From germline, CDR1 is SNHLY and CDR2 FYNNEI.